The 20 T cell receptor beta chains listed next were all sequenced from one sample in a study of T cells in narcolepsy. Here immunoSEQ multiplex PCR was the method, and the copy in TCRdb shows in-frame clones only, minus some. Of approximately 16,000 clones listed, around 77% are singletons. Input material: CD45RA- memory CD8+ T cells from PBMCs. Receptor source: a human donor with narcolepsy.

This sequence joins TRBV13 and TRBJ2-1; 10 bases match TRBD2. Losses at the gene ends were 0 bases for V and 10 bases for J; bases not matched to a gene: 3. Germline-derived CDR1 and CDR2 are PRHDT and FYEKMQ (reference sequence). The CDR3 covers 14 residues. Here the CDR3 DNA reads TGTGCCAGCAGCTTAGGACTAGCGGGAAAAGAGCAGTTCTTC. Its translation is CASSLGLAGKEQFF.

This clone came up once. This sequence joins TRBV19 and TRBJ2-7; D perhaps matches TRBD2 (6 bases). CDR1 is LNHDA and CDR2 is SQIVND in the germline V gene (reference sequence). The CDR3 totals 14 residues. Trimming left V 5 bases short and J 3 bases short, with 14 bases between. The CDR3 region is CASSYGSGSYEQYF. In nucleotides, the CDR3 is TGTGCCAGTAGTTATGGGTCCGGGAGCTACGAGCAGTACTTC.

This clone has more than one count but fewer than ten. The rearrangement joins TRBV2 to TRBJ1-2; maybe TRBD1 (5 bases). Trimming removed 4 bases from V and 4 bases from J, with 16 bases in between. CDR1 and CDR2 (germline): SNHLY, FYNNEI. The CDR3 is 15 amino acids. The CDR3 here is CASSGEPGLTYGYTF. CDR3 DNA sequence: TGTGCCAGCAGTGGAGAACCGGGACTCACCTATGGCTACACCTTC.

The J gene is TRBJ2-7, the V gene TRBV6-5; a possible D gene is TRBD1 (5 bases). The germline gives CDR1 MNHEY, CDR2 SVGAGI. Trimming took off 8 bases at V and 2 bases at J, with 13 bases between the two ends. The length of the CDR3 is 13 residues. The CDR3 loop reads CASGWGWTYEQYF. As DNA, the CDR3 is TGTGCCAGCGGCTGGGGCTGGACCTACGAGCAGTACTTC.

This sequence joins TRBV27 and TRBJ2-7; the match to TRBD1 covers 7 bases. Germline lookup yields CDR1 MNHEY and CDR2 SMNVEV (reference sequence). The CDR3 runs to 14 residues. V was clipped by 4 bases and J by 2 bases; unmatched bases: 5. DNA for the CDR3: TGTGCCAGCAGTTCCAGACAGGGCGCCTACGAGCAGTACTTC. Translating it yields CASSSRQGAYEQYF.

This chain uses TRBV4-2 with TRBJ1-2; the D gene is possibly TRBD1 (5 bases). The CDR3 is made up of 17 amino acids. Germline-derived CDR1 and CDR2 are LGHNA and YNFKEQ. V was cut by 0 bases and J by 4 bases, with 18 bases left in between. CDR3 bases: TGTGCCAGCAGCCAAGACGAATTTGGCAAGGGGCGCTATGGCTACACCTTC. This sequence encodes CASSQDEFGKGRYGYTF.

This chain links TRBV6-1 with TRBJ2-5, with 8 nucleotides matching TRBD2. Per germline, CDR1 MNHNS and CDR2 SASEGT. V was pared by 2 bases and J by 2 bases, with 4 bases of the junction left unmatched. This CDR3 comprises 15 residues. The CDR3 protein is CASSESKRGQETQYF. The DNA for the CDR3 is TGTGCCAGCAGTGAATCAAAGCGGGGGCAAGAGACCCAGTACTTC.

The V gene is TRBV5-1, the J gene TRBJ1-1; TRBD1 is a possible D gene (5 bases). V lost 4 bases to trimming and J lost 0 bases, with 13 bases between them. The V gene's germline CDR1 is SGHRS and CDR2 YFSETQ. There are 15 residues in the CDR3. The CDR3 spells CASSPSWGLNTEAFF. The CDR3 bases are TGCGCCAGCAGCCCCAGTTGGGGCCTGAACACTGAAGCTTTCTTT.

The chain combines TRBV28 with TRBJ1-1; tentatively, D is TRBD1 (5 bases). CDR1 and CDR2 (germline): MDHEN, SYDVKM. Deletions cut 3 bases from V and 5 bases from J, with 16 bases between. The CDR3 is made up of 15 amino acids. The CDR3 region is CASSFPGGAWTEAFF. The CDR3 region has the DNA TGTGCCAGCAGTTTCCCCGGAGGGGCGTGGACTGAAGCTTTCTTT.

The rearrangement links TRBV7-9 to TRBJ2-7, with 7 bases aligning to TRBD1. CDR1 SEHNR and CDR2 FQNEAQ come from the germline V gene (reference sequence). The CDR3 spans 15 residues. Germline trimming cut 5 bases from V and 1 base from J; bases unmatched to any gene: 8. The CDR3 region is CASSRQGAASYEQYF. The CDR3 DNA reads TGTGCCAGCAGCAGACAGGGTGCAGCATCCTACGAGCAGTACTTC.

This clone was seen just once. The chain has TRBV7-9 and TRBJ1-4, with D unresolved. V shed 3 bases and J shed 8 bases, with 10 bases lying between them. Germline-derived CDR1 and CDR2 are SEHNR and FQNEAQ (reference sequence). The CDR3 loop spans 13 amino acids. CDR3 loop: CASSLAGGEKLFF. DNA of the CDR3: TGTGCCAGCAGCTTGGCAGGAGGAGAAAAACTGTTTTTT.

The CDR3 DNA is TGTGCCACCAGCAGAGAGTCGAGGCCAAGCGAGCAGTACTTC. It encodes CATSRESRPSEQYF. The genes are TRBV15 and TRBJ2-7; D unclear. V was shortened by 0 bases and J by 6 bases, with 12 bases between the two germline ends. CDR3 length equals 14 residues. Germline V gives CDR1 LNHNV, CDR2 YYDKDF (reference sequence).

This chain links TRBV6-5 with TRBJ1-1, with 9 bases aligning to TRBD1. Unmatched junction bases numbered 7, after V lost 6 bases and J lost 2 bases. This CDR3 has 15 residues. Germline CDR1 is MNHEY and CDR2 is SVGAGI. CDR3 coding DNA: TGTGCCAGCAGCCCCCCGGGACAGGGTAACACTGAAGCTTTCTTT. Translated: CASSPPGQGNTEAFF.

V gene TRBV13 combines with J gene TRBJ1-1, with TRBD1 matching 9 bases. From germline, CDR1 is PRHDT and CDR2 FYEKMQ (reference sequence). The CDR3 is made up of 13 amino acids. V was pared by 3 bases and J by 4 bases, with 0 bases of the junction left unmatched. The CDR3 loop is CASSLDRGTEAFF. CDR3 DNA: TGTGCCAGCAGCTTGGACAGGGGCACTGAAGCTTTCTTT.

For the CDR3, the DNA is TGTGCCAGCAGTGAGGACAGACCCACTTCCTACGAGCAGTACTTC. It codes for CASSEDRPTSYEQYF. The rearrangement joins TRBV6-1 to TRBJ2-7; D perhaps matches TRBD1 (6 bases). The length of the CDR3 is 15 residues. Between the trimmed V and J ends, which lost 3 bases and 1 base, there was a span of 13 bases. Germline V gene data show CDR1 as MNHNS and CDR2 as SASEGT.

Written as DNA, the CDR3 is TGTGCCAGCAGTGACGGGACTAGCGGCAATGAGCAGTTCTTC. Its translation: CASSDGTSGNEQFF. The chain uses TRBV6-4 and TRBJ2-1; 11 nucleotides agree with TRBD2. Looked up from germline, CDR1 is MRHNA and CDR2 is SNTAGT. This CDR3 comprises 14 residues. Trimming took 2 bases from V and 6 from J; bases not matched to a gene: 0.

The J gene is TRBJ2-7, the V gene TRBV28; D is possibly TRBD1 (6 bases). The V end lost 3 bases, the J end lost 3 bases, and 15 bases lay between the germline ends. CDR3 length: 15 amino acids. Germline CDR1 reads MDHEN; CDR2 reads SYDVKM. The CDR3: CASSFPRTADYEQYF. The CDR3 DNA follows: TGTGCCAGCAGTTTCCCCCGGACAGCAGACTACGAGCAGTACTTC.

CDR3 region: CATEGTGEAYEQYF. The CDR3 bases are TGTGCCACCGAAGGGACAGGGGAGGCCTACGAGCAGTACTTC. J is TRBJ2-7 and V is TRBV19; TRBD1 aligns across 10 bases. V gave up 10 bases and J gave up 2 bases; unmatched junction bases: 8. CDR1 is LNHDA and CDR2 is SQIVND in the germline V gene (reference sequence). This CDR3 has 14 amino acids.

The chain employs TRBV2 and TRBJ2-1, with 12 nucleotides matching TRBD2. This CDR3 is 15 amino acids long. CDR1 and CDR2 from the germline V gene are SNHLY and FYNNEI. Trimming removed 5 bases from V and 5 bases from J; junction bases left unmatched: 4. The CDR3: CASSIGLAGNNEQFF. In nucleotides, the CDR3 is TGTGCCAGCAGTATCGGACTAGCGGGGAACAATGAGCAGTTCTTC.

V is TRBV27 and J is TRBJ2-1; D is uncertain. Germline V gene lookup returns CDR1 MNHEY and CDR2 SMNVEV (reference sequence). This CDR3 is built from 14 residues. V gave up 1 base and J gave up 8 bases, with 12 bases separating them. The CDR3 DNA reads as TGTGCCAGCAGTTTATTGACGGTCTTGGATGAGCAGTTCTTC. It is translated as CASSLLTVLDEQFF.